This T cell receptor (beta chain) stems from a study of vaccination effects on CD4 cells after COVID-19. CDR1 is SNHLY, CDR2 FYNNEI, per germline. The CDR3 extends over 16 amino acids. With V trimmed by 2 bases and J by 12 bases, 14 bases remained unmatched. Details on this clone: Antigen: not known.

Produced via immunoSEQ multiplex PCR; TCRdb's table is partial and in-frame only. The table lists about 39,000 clones, roughly 87% of them singletons. Culturing for ten to eleven days preceded CD4+ T cell isolation. Vaccine recipients lacked prior SARS-CoV-2 infection and had negative nucleocapsid antibodies. Half-medium exchanges with IL-2 medium took place on days 3 and 7. The chain has TRBV2 and TRBJ1-4; 8 nucleotides align to TRBD1. The source is a human donor who received a COVID-19 vaccine. The material was CD4+ T cells from PBMCs cultured without peptide, obtained before COVID-19 vaccination. CDR3 sequence reads: CASSELMTGAGGQLFF. In DNA form, the CDR3 reads TGTGCCAGCAGTGAACTGATGACAGGGGCGGGGGGTCAACTGTTTTTT.